The sequence of this T cell receptor (beta chain) was determined in a study of a mutant IDH1 vaccine in newly diagnosed glioma. About the study: Males made up 62.5% and females roughly 40% of treated patients, whose mean age was about 41 years. Pretreatment consisted of radiotherapy, temozolomide, or both, with most receiving both.

On this clone: No antigen is known for it.

The CDR3 sequence is 16 residues long. With V trimmed by 5 bases and J by 0 bases, 10 bases remained unmatched. Germline V CDR1 and CDR2: SNHLY, FYNNEI. Study-level findings and limits: Pseudoprogression looked unconnected to shifts in top peripheral T cell clonotypes. The vaccine induced immune responses, and these occurred in more than 80% of patients.

Specified time point: baseline, week 1 (first vaccination visit). As for treatment: pre-vaccination baseline after standard-of-care therapy. Assay: immunoSEQ multiplex PCR; the TCRdb copy retains only in-frame clones and omits some. The top ten clones hold 15% to 20% of a sample with approximately 36,000 clones, over 85% of them seen once. The specimen comprised PBMCs, sampled from a glioma patient treated with radiotherapy, temozolomide or both. The chain joins TRBV2 to TRBJ2-7, with 7 bases that match TRBD1. The origin of this receptor is a young man with glioma. CDR3 in amino acids: CASSPDDRATSYEQYF. CDR3 DNA: TGTGCCAGCAGTCCCGACGACAGGGCGACCTCCTACGAGCAGTACTTC.